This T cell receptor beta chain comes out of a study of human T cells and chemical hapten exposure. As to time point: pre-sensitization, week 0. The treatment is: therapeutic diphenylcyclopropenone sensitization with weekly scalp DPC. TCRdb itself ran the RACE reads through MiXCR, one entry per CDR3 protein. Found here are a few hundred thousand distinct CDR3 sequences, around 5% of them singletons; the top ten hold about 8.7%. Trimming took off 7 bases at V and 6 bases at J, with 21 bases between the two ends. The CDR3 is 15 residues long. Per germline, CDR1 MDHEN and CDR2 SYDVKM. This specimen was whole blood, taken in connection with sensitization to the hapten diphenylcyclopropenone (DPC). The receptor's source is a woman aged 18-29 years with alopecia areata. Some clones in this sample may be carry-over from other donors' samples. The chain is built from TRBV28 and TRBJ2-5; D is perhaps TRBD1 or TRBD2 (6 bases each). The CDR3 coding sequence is TGTGCCAGCATCGGGAACCCTCCGGGGGCGAAGACCCAGTACTTC. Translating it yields CASIGNPPGAKTQYF.